Each of the 4 T cell receptor beta chains below was sequenced from the same sample in a study of cytomegalovirus exposure and HLA in healthy donors (dated by TCRdb to the late 2010s). Receptor libraries were prepared by the immunoSEQ multiplex PCR assay. TCRdb's version of the immuneACCESS table is confined to in-frame rearrangements and falls short of the full clone set. An unresolved V gene accounts for under half of the shortfall where checked; the remainder is of unknown origin. Counted in this sample were around 80,000 clones; approximately 96% of them appeared once. The top ten constitute 1.3% of the sample. The material sequenced was PBMCs. These receptors were obtained from a young woman in good health and CMV-seronegative.

V is TRBV29-1 and J is TRBJ1-2; TRBD1 matches at 7 bases. CDR1 and CDR2 from the germline V gene are SQVTM and ANQGSEA. The CDR3 contains 14 residues. The V gene end was trimmed by 3 bases and the J gene end by 4 bases; junction bases not matched to a gene: 8. The CDR3 DNA reads as TGCAGCGTTGAGGACAGGAGGCGCGTCTATGGCTACACCTTC. Amino acids: CSVEDRRRVYGYTF.

This chain connects TRBV20-1 to TRBJ1-1, with D maybe TRBD1 (6 bases). Trimming took 1 base from V and 11 from J, leaving 11 bases between them. The CDR3 length is 11 residues. Germline CDR1 is DFQATT and CDR2 is SNEGSKA (reference sequence). The CDR3 reads CSARVVQGAFF. CDR3 DNA: TGCAGTGCTAGAGTGGTCCAGGGGGCTTTCTTT.

The chain couples TRBV14 to TRBJ1-2, with D unclear. The CDR3 runs to 12 residues. Germline V CDR1 and CDR2: SGHDN, FVKESK. Trimming removed 0 bases at V and 4 bases at J, with 3 bases between. The CDR3: CASSQDSYGYTF. The CDR3 bases are TGTGCCAGCAGCCAAGACAGCTATGGCTACACCTTC.

The chain recombines TRBV5-4 with TRBJ2-5, with 7 positions matching TRBD2. The CDR3 runs to 14 residues. V lost 4 bases, J lost 2 bases, and 5 bases stayed unmatched. Germline V gene sequence: CDR1 SGHNT, CDR2 YYREEE (reference sequence). For the CDR3, the DNA is TGTGCCAGCAGCCAGCTAGCGGAACAAGAGACCCAGTACTTC. Translation gives CASSQLAEQETQYF. Full variable domain (remainder filled in from reference TRBV5-4 and TRBJ2-5): ETGVTQSPTHLIKTRGQQVTLRCSSQSGHNTVSWYQQALGQGPQFIFQYYREEENGRGNFPPRFSGLQFPNYSSELNVNALELDDSALYLCASSQLAEQETQYFGPGTRLLVL.